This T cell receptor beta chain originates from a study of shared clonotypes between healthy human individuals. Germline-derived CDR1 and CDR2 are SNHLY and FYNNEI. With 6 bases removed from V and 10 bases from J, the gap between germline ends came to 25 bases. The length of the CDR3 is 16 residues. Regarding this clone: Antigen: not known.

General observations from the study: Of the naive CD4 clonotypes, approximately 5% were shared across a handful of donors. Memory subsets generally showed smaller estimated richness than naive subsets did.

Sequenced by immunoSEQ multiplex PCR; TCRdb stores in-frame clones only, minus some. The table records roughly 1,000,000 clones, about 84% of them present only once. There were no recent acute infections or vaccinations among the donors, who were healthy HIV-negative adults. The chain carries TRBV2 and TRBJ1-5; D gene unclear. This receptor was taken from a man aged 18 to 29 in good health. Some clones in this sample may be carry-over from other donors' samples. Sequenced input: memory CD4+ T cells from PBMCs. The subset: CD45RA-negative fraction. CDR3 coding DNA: TGTGCCAGCAGCCTAGGGCGTGGCGCAGGTTTCGGTCCCCAGCATTTT. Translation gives CASSLGRGAGFGPQHF.